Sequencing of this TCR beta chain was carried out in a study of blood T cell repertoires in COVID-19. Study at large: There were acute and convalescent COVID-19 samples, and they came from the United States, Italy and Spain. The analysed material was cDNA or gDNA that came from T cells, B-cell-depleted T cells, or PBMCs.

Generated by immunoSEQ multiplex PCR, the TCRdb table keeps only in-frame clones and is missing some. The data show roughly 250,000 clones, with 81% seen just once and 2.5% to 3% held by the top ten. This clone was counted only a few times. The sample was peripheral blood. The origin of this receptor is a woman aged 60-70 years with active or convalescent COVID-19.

The CDR3 nucleotides read TGTGCCACCAGGGGACAGCTAAACATTCAGTACTTC. Residues: CATRGQLNIQYF. This chain uses TRBV15 with TRBJ2-4; the match to TRBD1 covers 7 bases. V lost 6 bases, J lost 6 bases, and 2 bases stayed unmatched. Germline values: CDR1 LNHNV, CDR2 YYDKDF (reference sequence). The CDR3 covers 12 residues.